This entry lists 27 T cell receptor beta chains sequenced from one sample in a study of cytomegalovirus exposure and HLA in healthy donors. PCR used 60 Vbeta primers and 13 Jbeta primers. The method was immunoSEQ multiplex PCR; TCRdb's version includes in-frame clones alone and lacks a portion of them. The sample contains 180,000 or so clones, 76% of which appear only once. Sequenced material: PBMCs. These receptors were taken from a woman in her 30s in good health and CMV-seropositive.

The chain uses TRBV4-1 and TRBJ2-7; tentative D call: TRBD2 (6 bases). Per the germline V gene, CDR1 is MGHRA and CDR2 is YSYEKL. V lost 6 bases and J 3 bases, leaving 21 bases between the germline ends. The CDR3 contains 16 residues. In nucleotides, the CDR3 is TGCGCCAGCAGGGGACCTTGGAGGGGACCCCACTACGAGCAGTACTTC. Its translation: CASRGPWRGPHYEQYF.

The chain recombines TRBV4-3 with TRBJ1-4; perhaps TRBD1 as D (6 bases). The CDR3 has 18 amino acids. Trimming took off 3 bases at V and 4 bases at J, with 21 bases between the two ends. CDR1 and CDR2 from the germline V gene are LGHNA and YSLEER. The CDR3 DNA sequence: TGCGCCAGCAGCCAGAACGGGCAGGGGAGGGTCGTTAATGAAAAACTGTTTTTT. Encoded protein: CASSQNGQGRVVNEKLFF.

The CDR3 region has the DNA TGTGCCAGCAGTTACGGGTGGGCAGACACAGATACGCAGTATTTT. Residues: CASSYGWADTDTQYF. The J gene is TRBJ2-3, the V gene TRBV6-5; D uncertain. The length of the CDR3 is 15 residues. CDR1 and CDR2 from the germline V gene are MNHEY and SVGAGI. V lost 2 bases and J 2 bases, leaving 11 bases between the germline ends.

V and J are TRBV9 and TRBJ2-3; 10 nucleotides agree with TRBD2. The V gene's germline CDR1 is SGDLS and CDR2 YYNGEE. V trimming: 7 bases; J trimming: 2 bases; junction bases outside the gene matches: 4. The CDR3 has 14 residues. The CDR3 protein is CASASGGHTDTQYF. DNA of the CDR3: TGTGCCAGCGCTAGCGGGGGCCACACAGATACGCAGTATTTT.

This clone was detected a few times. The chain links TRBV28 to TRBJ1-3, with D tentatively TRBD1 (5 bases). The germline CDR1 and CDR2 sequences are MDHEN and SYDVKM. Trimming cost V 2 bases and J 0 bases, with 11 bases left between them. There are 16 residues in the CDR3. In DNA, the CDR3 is TGTGCCAGCAGTTTAGGGGCGTGGAACTCTGGAAACACCATATATTTT. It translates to CASSLGAWNSGNTIYF.

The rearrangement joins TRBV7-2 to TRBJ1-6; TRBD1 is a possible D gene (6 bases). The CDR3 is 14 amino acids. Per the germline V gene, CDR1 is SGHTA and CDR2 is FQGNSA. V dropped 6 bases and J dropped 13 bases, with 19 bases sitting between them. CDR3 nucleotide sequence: TGTGCCAGCAGGACAGGCGCCAACTCGGGGCCCCTCCACTTT. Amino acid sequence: CASRTGANSGPLHF. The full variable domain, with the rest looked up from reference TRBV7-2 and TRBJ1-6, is GAGVSQSPSNKVTEKGKDVELRCDPISGHTALYWYRQSLGQGLEFLIYFQGNSAPDKSGLPSDRFSAERTGGSVSTLTIQRTQQEDSAVYLCASRTGANSGPLHFGNGTRLTVT.

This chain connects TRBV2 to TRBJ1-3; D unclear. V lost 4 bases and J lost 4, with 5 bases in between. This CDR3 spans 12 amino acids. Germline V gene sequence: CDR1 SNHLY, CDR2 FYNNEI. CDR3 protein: CASSVSGNTIYF. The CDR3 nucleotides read TGTGCCAGCAGTGTTTCAGGAAACACCATATATTTT.

In DNA, the CDR3 is TGCGCCAGCAGCTTAGGCGGGGGGACCCCAGAGACCCAGTACTTC. Protein product: CASSLGGGTPETQYF. This chain links TRBV5-1 with TRBJ2-5, with 8 bases lining up with TRBD2. With V trimmed by 2 bases and J by 4 bases, 7 bases remained unmatched. The CDR3 has 15 residues. CDR1 and CDR2 from the germline V gene are SGHRS and YFSETQ.

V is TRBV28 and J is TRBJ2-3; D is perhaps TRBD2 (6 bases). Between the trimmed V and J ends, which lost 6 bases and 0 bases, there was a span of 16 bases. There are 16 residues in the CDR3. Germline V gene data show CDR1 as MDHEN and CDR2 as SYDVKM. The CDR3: CASRDWGTSSTDTQYF. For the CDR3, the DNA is TGTGCCAGCAGGGACTGGGGGACTTCTAGCACAGATACGCAGTATTTT.

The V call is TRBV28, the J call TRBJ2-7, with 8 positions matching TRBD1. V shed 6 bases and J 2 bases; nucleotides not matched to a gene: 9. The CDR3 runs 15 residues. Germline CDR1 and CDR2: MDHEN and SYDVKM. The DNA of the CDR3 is TGTGCCAGCAGCCCTGGGACAGGAGGTCCCTACGAGCAGTACTTC. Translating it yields CASSPGTGGPYEQYF. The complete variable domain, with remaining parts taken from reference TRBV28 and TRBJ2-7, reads DVKVTQSSRYLVKRTGEKVFLECVQDMDHENMFWYRQDPGLGLRLIYFSYDVKMKEKGDIPEGYSVSREKKERFSLILESASTNQTSMYLCASSPGTGGPYEQYFGPGTRLTVT.

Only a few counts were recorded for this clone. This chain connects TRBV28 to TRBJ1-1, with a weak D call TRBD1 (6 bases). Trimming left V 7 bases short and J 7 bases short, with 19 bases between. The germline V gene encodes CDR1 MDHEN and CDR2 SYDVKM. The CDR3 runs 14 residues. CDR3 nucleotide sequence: TGTGCCAGCACCAAACTACAGGGAATTGATGAAGCTTTCTTT. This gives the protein CASTKLQGIDEAFF.

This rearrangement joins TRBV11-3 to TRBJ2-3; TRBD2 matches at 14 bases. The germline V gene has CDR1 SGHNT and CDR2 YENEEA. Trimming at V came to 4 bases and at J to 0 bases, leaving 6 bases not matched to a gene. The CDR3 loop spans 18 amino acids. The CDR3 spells CASSSGTSGGLSTDTQYF. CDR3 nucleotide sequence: TGTGCCAGCAGCTCCGGGACTAGCGGGGGCCTTAGCACAGATACGCAGTATTTT.

The CDR3 protein is CASSSRGGEDTQYF. The CDR3 coding sequence is TGTGCCAGCAGCTCCAGGGGAGGGGAGGATACGCAGTATTTT. The chain links TRBV5-4 to TRBJ2-3, with a possible D match to TRBD2 (7 bases). V dropped 3 bases and J dropped 6 bases, with 14 bases sitting between them. CDR1 SGHNT and CDR2 YYREEE come from the germline V gene (reference sequence). The CDR3 sequence is 14 residues long. Using reference TRBV5-4 and TRBJ2-3 for the parts outside the CDR3, the full variable domain is ETGVTQSPTHLIKTRGQQVTLRCSSQSGHNTVSWYQQALGQGPQFIFQYYREEENGRGNFPPRFSGLQFPNYSSELNVNALELDDSALYLCASSSRGGEDTQYFGPGTRLTVL.

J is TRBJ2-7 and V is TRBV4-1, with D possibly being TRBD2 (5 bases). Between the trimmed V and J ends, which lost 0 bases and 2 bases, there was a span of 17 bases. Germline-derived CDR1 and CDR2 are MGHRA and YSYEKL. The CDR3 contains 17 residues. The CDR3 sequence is CASSQEGQEAVTYEQYF. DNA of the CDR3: TGCGCCAGCAGCCAAGAAGGGCAAGAAGCGGTTACCTACGAGCAGTACTTC.

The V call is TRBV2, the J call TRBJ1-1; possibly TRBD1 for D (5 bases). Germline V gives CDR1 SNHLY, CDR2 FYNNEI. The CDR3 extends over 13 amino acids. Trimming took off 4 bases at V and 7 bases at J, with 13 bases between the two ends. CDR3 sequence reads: CASSGQLGGEAFF. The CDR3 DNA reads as TGTGCCAGCAGTGGACAGTTGGGTGGTGAAGCTTTCTTT.

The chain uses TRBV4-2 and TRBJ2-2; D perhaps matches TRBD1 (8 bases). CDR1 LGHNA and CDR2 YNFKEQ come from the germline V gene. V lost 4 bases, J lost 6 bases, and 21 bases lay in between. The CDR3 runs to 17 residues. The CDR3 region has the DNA TGTGCCAGCAGCCTTTCGGGACAGGCGGGGGACGCCGGGGAGCTGTTTTTT. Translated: CASSLSGQAGDAGELFF.

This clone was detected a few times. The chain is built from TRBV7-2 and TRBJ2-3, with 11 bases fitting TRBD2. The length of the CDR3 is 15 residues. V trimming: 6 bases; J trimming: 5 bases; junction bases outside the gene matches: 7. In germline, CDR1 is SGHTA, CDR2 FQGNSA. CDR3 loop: CASRGTSGRVDTQYF. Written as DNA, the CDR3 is TGTGCCAGCAGGGGGACTAGCGGCCGGGTAGATACGCAGTATTTT.

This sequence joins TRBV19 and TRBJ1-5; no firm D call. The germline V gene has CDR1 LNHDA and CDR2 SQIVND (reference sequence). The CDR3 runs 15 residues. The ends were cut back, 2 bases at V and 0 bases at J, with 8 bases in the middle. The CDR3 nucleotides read TGTGCCAGTAGTATAATACGGGGTAGCAATCAGCCCCAGCATTTT. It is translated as CASSIIRGSNQPQHF. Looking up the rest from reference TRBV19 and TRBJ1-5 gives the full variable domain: DGGITQSPKYLFRKEGQNVTLSCEQNLNHDAMYWYRQDPGQGLRLIYYSQIVNDFQKGDIAEGYSVSREKKESFPLTVTSAQKNPTAFYLCASSIIRGSNQPQHFGDGTRLSIL.

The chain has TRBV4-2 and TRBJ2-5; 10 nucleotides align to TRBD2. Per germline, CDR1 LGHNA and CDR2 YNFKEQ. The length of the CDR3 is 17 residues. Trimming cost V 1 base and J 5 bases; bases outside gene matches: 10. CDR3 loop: CASSQGLAGAGGETQYF. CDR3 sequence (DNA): TGTGCCAGCAGCCAAGGCCTAGCGGGGGCGGGGGGGGAGACCCAGTACTTC.

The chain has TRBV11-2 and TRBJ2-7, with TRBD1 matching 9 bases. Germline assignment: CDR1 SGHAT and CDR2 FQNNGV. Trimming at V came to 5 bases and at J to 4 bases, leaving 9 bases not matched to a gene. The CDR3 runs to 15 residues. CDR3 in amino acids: CASSQGVGTGYEQYF. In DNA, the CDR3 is TGTGCCAGCAGCCAGGGCGTTGGGACAGGGTACGAGCAGTACTTC.

The CDR3 nucleotides are TGTGCCAGCAGTTTCCCCCCCAGGGAAGAAAAACTGTTTTTT. Translating gives CASSFPPREEKLFF. The J gene is TRBJ1-4, the V gene TRBV28, with D possibly TRBD1 on 5 matching bases. V was cut by 3 bases and J by 8 bases, with 13 bases left in between. Germline loops: CDR1 MDHEN, CDR2 SYDVKM. The CDR3 contains 14 residues.

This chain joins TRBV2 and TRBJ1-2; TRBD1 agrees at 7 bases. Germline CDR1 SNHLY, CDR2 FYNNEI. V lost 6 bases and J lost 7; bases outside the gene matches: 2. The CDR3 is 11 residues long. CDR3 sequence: CASRGTVGYTF. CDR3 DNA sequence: TGTGCCAGCAGAGGGACAGTTGGCTACACCTTC.

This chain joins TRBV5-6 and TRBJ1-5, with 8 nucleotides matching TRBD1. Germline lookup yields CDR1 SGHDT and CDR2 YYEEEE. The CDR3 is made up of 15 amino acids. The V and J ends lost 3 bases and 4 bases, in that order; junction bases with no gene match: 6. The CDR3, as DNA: TGTGCCAGCAGCTCCGGACAGGGAGGGAATCAGCCCCAGCATTTT. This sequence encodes CASSSGQGGNQPQHF.

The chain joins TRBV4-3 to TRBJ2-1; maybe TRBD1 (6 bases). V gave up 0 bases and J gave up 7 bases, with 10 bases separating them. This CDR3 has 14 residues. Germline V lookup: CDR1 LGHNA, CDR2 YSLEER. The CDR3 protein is CASSQDWGRNEQFF. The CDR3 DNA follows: TGCGCCAGCAGCCAAGATTGGGGGCGTAATGAGCAGTTCTTC.

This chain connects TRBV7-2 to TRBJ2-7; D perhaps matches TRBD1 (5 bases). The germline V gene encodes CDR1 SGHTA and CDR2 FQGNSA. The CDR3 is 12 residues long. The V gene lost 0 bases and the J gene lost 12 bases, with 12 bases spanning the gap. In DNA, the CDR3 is TGTGCCAGCAGCTTAGCGCTGGGGCCCCTGTACTTC. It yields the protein CASSLALGPLYF.

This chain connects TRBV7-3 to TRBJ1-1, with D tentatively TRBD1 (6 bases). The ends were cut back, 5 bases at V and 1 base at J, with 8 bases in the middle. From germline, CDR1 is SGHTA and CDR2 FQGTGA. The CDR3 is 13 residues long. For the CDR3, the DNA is TGTGCCAGCAGCCTGGGACAGAACACTGAAGCTTTCTTT. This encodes CASSLGQNTEAFF.

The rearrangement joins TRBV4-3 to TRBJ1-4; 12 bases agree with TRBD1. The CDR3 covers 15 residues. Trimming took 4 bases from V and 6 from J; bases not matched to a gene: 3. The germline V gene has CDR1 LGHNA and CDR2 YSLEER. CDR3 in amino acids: CASSPGTGGHEKLFF. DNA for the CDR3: TGCGCCAGCAGCCCGGGGACAGGGGGCCATGAAAAACTGTTTTTT.